This T cell receptor beta chain was obtained from a study of blood T cell repertoires in COVID-19 (TCRdb year 2020). Context from the whole study: Samples from collaborators originated in the United States, Italy and Spain and spanned both the acute and convalescent phases of COVID-19. A de-identified subject ID, COVID-19 status, age in years and sex were almost always included in the sample metadata. Where available, HLA class I and class II types were taken from metadata supplied by the sample provider and were not determined by assay-based typing. The samples were drawn from the first 160 participants of the ongoing ImmuneRACE study and from under 1,500 subjects provided by 6 global collaborators. The prospective study material was composed of cDNA or gDNA derived from T cells, B-cell-depleted T cells, or PBMCs. The repertoires were made available in a free public database intended to serve as a resource for research on the immune response to SARS-CoV-2. The dataset comprised deeply sampled blood TCRbeta repertoires from subjects exposed to, actively infected with, or recovered from COVID-19.

At one collaborating source in Seattle, patients were enrolled during active infection and were followed longitudinally through the course of disease. Collaborating institutions collected whole blood in K2EDTA tubes following their own protocols. For TCRbeta analysis, collaborators shipped samples as frozen whole blood, isolated PBMCs, or DNA extracted from either of those sample types. The immunoSEQ Assay, a bias-controlled multiplex PCR, was used to amplify TCRbeta CDR3 regions from genomic DNA. The authors' pipeline ran thus. The number of nucleated cells in each sample was estimated from the amplification of reference gene primers within the assay. To quantify the absolute abundance of each unique TCRbeta CDR3 rearrangement, sequence reads were collapsed and filtered. For each sample, productive Simpson clonality was calculated as the square root of Simpson's diversity index across productive rearrangements. Here the immuneACCESS table is served through TCRdb, limited to in-frame sequences with V and J called. Missing clones are a known gap in these copies; in checked studies unresolved V genes cover under half, and the rest lacks a known reason. Clone size and the V and J calls come from that table; the DNA yielded D and trimming. For this sample there are over 60,000 clones; 90% appear just once. The ten top clones hold approximately 0.57% of the sample.

General conclusions and limits of the study: Clinical and demographic metadata were provided uncurated, with the amount varying by source and participant.

This clone has a handful of counts. No antigen is known for it. No base qualities exist here, and no much larger clone lies one base off it. The sequenced sample was peripheral blood. The receptor was isolated from a man in his fifties or sixties with COVID-19, enrolled during active disease.

In nucleotides, the sequence is TGTGCCAGCAGTTATGGACAGGGCTACGAGCAGTACTTC. This yields the protein CASSYGQGYEQYF. The chain joins TRBV2 to TRBJ2-7; TRBD1 lines up with 8 middle nucleotides. Compared with germline, V lacks 5 bases and J lacks 3 bases; bases without a gene match: 3. The CDR3 spans 13 residues, from the cysteine through the phenylalanine. The only DNA kept is the CDR3, 39 bases in frame from the first base. From a lookup of the germline V gene, CDR1 and CDR2 are SNHLY and FYNNEI.